A single sample gave rise to the 18 T cell receptor beta chains below, sequenced in a study of cytomegalovirus exposure and HLA in healthy donors. Only in-frame clones appear in the TCRdb table, and some are missing; sequencing was by immunoSEQ multiplex PCR. Here the sample spans 100,000 to 150,000 clones, about 87% being singletons. Sequenced material: PBMCs. Source of these receptors: a woman in her late teens or twenties in good health and CMV-seronegative.

The CDR3: CASSPTQGLAGRNHNEQFF. CDR3 nucleotide sequence: TGCGCCAGCAGCCCTACCCAGGGACTAGCGGGGAGGAACCACAATGAGCAGTTCTTC. The chain combines TRBV4-1 with TRBJ2-1; 13 positions agree with TRBD2. The CDR3 is made up of 19 amino acids. Germline CDR1 and CDR2: MGHRA and YSYEKL. The ends lost 4 bases at V and 5 bases at J; junction bases unmatched: 14.

The chain uses TRBV29-1 and TRBJ2-1, with TRBD2 as a possible D gene (5 bases). There are 14 residues in the CDR3. Germline V gene sequence: CDR1 SQVTM, CDR2 ANQGSEA. Trimming cost V 2 bases and J 8 bases, with 16 bases left between them. The CDR3 region has the DNA TGCAGCGTTGAAAGTAGCGAGAACCCTCATGAGCAGTTCTTC. Translation gives CSVESSENPHEQFF.

The genes are TRBV10-3 and TRBJ2-2; TRBD1 is a possible D gene (6 bases). CDR1 is ENHRY, CDR2 SYGVKD, per germline. Trimming shortened V by 10 bases and J by 2 bases, and 17 bases separated the two germline ends. The CDR3 totals 15 residues. The CDR3 sequence: CARGADRLNTGELFF. CDR3 bases: TGTGCCAGAGGGGCCGACAGGCTTAACACCGGGGAGCTGTTTTTT.

The gene calls are TRBV28 and TRBJ2-1; D call uncertain. The V gene's germline CDR1 is MDHEN and CDR2 SYDVKM. The V end lost 1 base, the J end lost 3 bases, and 7 bases lay between the germline ends. CDR3 length equals 14 residues. In nucleotides, the CDR3 is TGTGCCAGCAGTTTATCTGCGGACTACAATGAGCAGTTCTTC. Translating gives CASSLSADYNEQFF.

The chain uses TRBV18 and TRBJ1-1; D may be TRBD1 (6 bases). The CDR3 totals 13 residues. Germline V gene lookup returns CDR1 KGHSH and CDR2 LQKENI. Trimming left V 4 bases short and J 4 bases short, with 10 bases between. The CDR3 region has the DNA TGTGCCAGCTCACAGGGGGAAGGCACTGAAGCTTTCTTT. This encodes CASSQGEGTEAFF. The full variable domain, completed using reference TRBV18 and TRBJ1-1, is NAGVMQNPRHLVRRRGQEARLRCSPMKGHSHVYWYRQLPEEGLKFMVYLQKENIIDESGMPKERFSAEFPKEGPSILRIQQVVRGDSAAYFCASSQGEGTEAFFGQGTRLTVV.

Worth noting for this clone: Different DNA sequences within this sample yield the same CDR3. This chain joins TRBV28 and TRBJ2-3, with 10 positions matching TRBD2. CDR1 MDHEN and CDR2 SYDVKM come from the germline V gene. The CDR3 length is 16 residues. J gave up 1 base and V 6 bases, and 7 bases lay outside the gene matches. CDR3 residues: CASRGLATLGTDTQYF. Here the CDR3 DNA reads TGTGCCAGCAGGGGACTAGCGACCCTGGGCACAGATACGCAGTATTTT.

V and J are TRBV5-5 and TRBJ1-1; possible D gene TRBD1, 5 bases. Germline lookup yields CDR1 SGHKS and CDR2 YYEKEE (reference sequence). The CDR3 runs 15 residues. V lost 0 bases and J lost 0, with 9 bases in between. CDR3 nucleotide sequence: TGTGCCAGCAGCTTGGGTCGGGGGATGAACACTGAAGCTTTCTTT. This sequence encodes CASSLGRGMNTEAFF.

This clone was recorded once. V usage is TRBV5-1 and J usage is TRBJ2-3, with 8 bases lining up with TRBD2. After removal of 2 bases from V and 1 base from J, the junction contained 3 bases not matched to a gene. CDR3 length: 15 residues. Per germline, CDR1 SGHRS and CDR2 YFSETQ. The CDR3 reads CASSLAGDRTDTQYF. The CDR3 coding sequence is TGCGCCAGCAGCTTAGCGGGGGACCGCACAGATACGCAGTATTTT.

The chain has TRBV4-3 and TRBJ2-1; TRBD2 agrees at 12 bases. The CDR3 spans 17 residues. Germline V gene sequence: CDR1 LGHNA, CDR2 YSLEER. J gave up 7 bases and V 0 bases, and 7 bases lay outside the gene matches. The CDR3 is CASSQDLLAGGLNEQFF. The CDR3, as DNA: TGCGCCAGCAGCCAAGATCTCCTAGCGGGAGGGTTAAATGAGCAGTTCTTC.

The chain uses TRBV28 and TRBJ2-1, with 7 bases that match TRBD2. Trimming removed 6 bases from V and 0 bases from J; junction bases left unmatched: 8. The CDR3 runs 16 residues. Germline CDR1 reads MDHEN; CDR2 reads SYDVKM. The CDR3 DNA follows: TGTGCCAGCAGAGCAGTCGGGGGGAACTCCTACAATGAGCAGTTCTTC. This encodes CASRAVGGNSYNEQFF.

The chain is built from TRBV13 and TRBJ2-7, with a tentative D call TRBD2 (5 bases). The CDR3 consists of 14 residues. The V end lost 4 bases, the J end lost 2 bases, and 12 bases lay between the germline ends. The germline CDR1 and CDR2 sequences are PRHDT and FYEKMQ (reference sequence). In DNA form, the CDR3 reads TGTGCCAGCAGCTCAAGAGGGATTACCTACGAGCAGTACTTC. It is translated as CASSSRGITYEQYF.

In nucleotides, the CDR3 is TGTGCCAGCAGTCCACGGGGGGTCAAAAACATTCAGTACTTC. This gives the protein CASSPRGVKNIQYF. This chain links TRBV25-1 with TRBJ2-4, with 7 bases aligning to TRBD2. The CDR3 contains 14 residues. The trim removed 5 bases at V and 3 bases at J, leaving 4 bases unmatched. The germline CDR1 and CDR2 sequences are MGHDK and SYGVNS. Full variable domain (rest looked up from reference TRBV25-1 and TRBJ2-4): EADIYQTPRYLVIGTGKKITLECSQTMGHDKMYWYQQDPGMELHLIHYSYGVNSTEKGDLSSESTVSRIRTEHFPLTLESARPSHTSQYLCASSPRGVKNIQYFGAGTRLSVL.

The CDR3 spells CASSNTKGGNQPQHF. The CDR3 DNA follows: TGTGCCAGTAGTAATACAAAAGGGGGCAATCAGCCCCAGCATTTT. This sequence joins TRBV19 and TRBJ1-5; D is possibly TRBD1 (5 bases). The CDR3 has 15 residues. The V end lost 4 bases, the J end lost 2 bases, and 12 bases lay between the germline ends. In germline, CDR1 is LNHDA, CDR2 SQIVND (reference sequence).

A few counts support this clone. The chain couples TRBV18 to TRBJ2-7, with D unclear. V was cut by 4 bases and J by 6 bases, with 7 bases left in between. The germline V gene encodes CDR1 KGHSH and CDR2 LQKENI. This CDR3 is built from 11 residues. The CDR3 DNA follows: TGTGCCAGCTCACGACAAGGCGAGCAGTACTTC. It encodes CASSRQGEQYF.

This clone was detected only once. The chain carries TRBV13 and TRBJ1-4; no clear D gene. The CDR3 spans 15 residues. Germline V lookup: CDR1 PRHDT, CDR2 FYEKMQ (reference sequence). With 6 bases removed from V and 0 bases from J, the gap between germline ends came to 11 bases. CDR3 residues: CASSSYGTTNEKLFF. The CDR3, as DNA: TGTGCCAGCAGTTCATACGGGACAACTAATGAAAAACTGTTTTTT.

CDR3 in DNA: TGTGCCAGCAGGGGGACTAGCGGGGGCCGATACACCGGGGAGCTGTTTTTT. This gives the protein CASRGTSGGRYTGELFF. The chain is built from TRBV2 and TRBJ2-2; TRBD2 aligns across 14 bases. The trim removed 6 bases at V and 3 bases at J, leaving 6 bases unmatched. There are 17 residues in the CDR3. Germline V gives CDR1 SNHLY, CDR2 FYNNEI.

For the CDR3, the DNA is TGTGCCAGCAGTGGAGGCGGGGCGAACACCGGGGAGCTGTTTTTT. Translating it yields CASSGGGANTGELFF. The chain joins TRBV28 to TRBJ2-2; D is possibly TRBD2 (6 bases). The CDR3 is 15 amino acids. V lost 5 bases and J lost 0, with 10 bases in between. CDR1 and CDR2 from the germline V gene are MDHEN and SYDVKM.

V and J are TRBV2 and TRBJ1-5, with D unclear. Trimming took off 6 bases at V and 2 bases at J, with 8 bases between the two ends. From germline, CDR1 is SNHLY and CDR2 FYNNEI. This CDR3 has 13 amino acids. CDR3: CASRAEGNQPQHF. The CDR3 bases are TGTGCCAGCAGGGCGGAAGGCAATCAGCCCCAGCATTTT. Complete variable domain (other parts from reference TRBV2 and TRBJ1-5): EPEVTQTPSHQVTQMGQEVILRCVPISNHLYFYWYRQILGQKVEFLVSFYNNEISEKSEIFDDQFSVERPDGSNFTLKIRSTKLEDSAMYFCASRAEGNQPQHFGDGTRLSIL.